Below, one T cell receptor beta chain is given with its context. The entry originates in a study of blood T cell repertoires in COVID-19. Sequencing was performed with immunoSEQ multiplex PCR; in TCRdb, only in-frame clones are kept and a portion is missing. The data show 200,000 to 300,000 clones, approximately 86% seen once. Germline lookup yields CDR1 WSHSY and CDR2 SAAADI. With V trimmed by 3 bases and J by 5 bases, 5 bases remained unmatched. There are 14 residues in the CDR3. Sequences were obtained from peripheral blood. The V call is TRBV10-2, the J call TRBJ2-5; TRBD2 agrees at 8 bases. The sequence was collected from a man between 40 and 49 years old who had recovered from COVID-19. The CDR3 sequence is CASSDRGGRETQYF. CDR3 DNA sequence: TGCGCCAGCAGTGACCGGGGGGGCCGGGAGACCCAGTACTTC.